Shown below are 24 T cell receptor beta chains from a single sample sequenced in a study of blood T cell repertoires in COVID-19 (dated by TCRdb to the early 2020s). Receptors were amplified or captured by the immunoSEQ multiplex PCR assay. TCRdb holds this immuneACCESS table with in-frame rearrangements only. Some clones are missing; in checked studies, unresolved V genes explain under half, and the rest has no known cause. This sample gives under 250,000 clones in total; approximately 84% of them show up just once. About 1.6% of the sample is in the top ten clones. Sequenced material: PBMCs or T cells enriched from blood (not recorded which). The receptor set was obtained from a man aged 35 to 55 who had recovered from COVID-19.

The V and J genes are TRBV15 and TRBJ2-6, with D perhaps TRBD1 (6 bases). The germline V gene has CDR1 LNHNV and CDR2 YYDKDF (reference sequence). Trimming pared 7 bases from V and 0 bases from J, leaving 16 bases between. The CDR3 is made up of 17 amino acids. Here the CDR3 DNA reads TGTGCCACCAACGGTAGGACAGTTAGCTCTGGGGCCAACGTCCTGACTTTC. The encoded protein is CATNGRTVSSGANVLTF.

J is TRBJ1-5 and V is TRBV19, with 9 bases that match TRBD1. Germline lookup yields CDR1 LNHDA and CDR2 SQIVND (reference sequence). This CDR3 spans 16 amino acids. The V and J ends lost 6 bases and 4 bases, in that order; junction bases with no gene match: 10. CDR3 sequence: CASSDTGTGRNQPQHF. The CDR3 DNA sequence: TGTGCCAGTAGCGATACGGGGACAGGGCGGAATCAGCCCCAGCATTTT.

The chain employs TRBV19 and TRBJ1-1, with a possible D match to TRBD1 (6 bases). V shed 4 bases and J shed 4 bases, with 16 bases lying between them. This CDR3 is 15 amino acids long. Germline-derived CDR1 and CDR2 are LNHDA and SQIVND (reference sequence). The CDR3 coding sequence is TGTGCCAGTAGTAAAACGGCAGGGGTGGGCACTGAAGCTTTCTTT. Residues: CASSKTAGVGTEAFF.

This clone was seen only a few times. The chain has TRBV14 and TRBJ2-7; 11 bases are shared with TRBD2. The trim removed 2 bases at V and 4 bases at J, leaving 16 bases unmatched. CDR3 length: 19 residues. The germline V gene has CDR1 SGHDN and CDR2 FVKESK. This CDR3 reads CASSQKGLAGPPSGYEQYF. CDR3 DNA sequence: TGTGCCAGCAGCCAAAAAGGACTAGCGGGTCCCCCGAGCGGGTACGAGCAGTACTTC.

The rearrangement links TRBV7-6 to TRBJ2-1, with TRBD2 matching over 8 bases. CDR1 is SGHVS, CDR2 FNYEAQ, per germline. V shed 1 base and J 4 bases; nucleotides not matched to a gene: 3. The CDR3 runs 15 residues. The CDR3 DNA is TGTGCCAGCAGCTTAGTAGCGGGAAGGTACAATGAGCAGTTCTTC. It translates to CASSLVAGRYNEQFF.

The chain uses TRBV15 and TRBJ1-6; TRBD1 might be the D (6 bases). In germline, CDR1 is LNHNV, CDR2 YYDKDF (reference sequence). V shed 3 bases and J shed 9 bases, with 18 bases lying between them. The CDR3 is 16 amino acids. CDR3: CATSRVTGSGGSPLHF. DNA of the CDR3: TGTGCCACCAGCAGGGTAACAGGGTCCGGCGGTTCACCCCTCCACTTT.

Here the CDR3 DNA reads TGTGCCAGCAGCCAAGTCACCACAGGGAAATATGGCTACACCTTC. This encodes CASSQVTTGKYGYTF. J is TRBJ1-2 and V is TRBV3-1 (or the pseudogene TRBV3-2), with D maybe TRBD1 (6 bases). This CDR3 has 15 residues. The V end was cut by 1 base, the J end by 5 bases, with 14 bases between. In germline, CDR1 is LGHDT, CDR2 YNNKEL (reference sequence).

V and J are TRBV7-2 and TRBJ1-2; TRBD1 might be the D (6 bases). The germline gives CDR1 SGHTA, CDR2 FQGNSA. This CDR3 contains 15 residues. Deletions cut 6 bases from V and 1 base from J, with 15 bases between. The CDR3 here is CASRFKGTLNYGYTF. In DNA form, the CDR3 reads TGTGCCAGCAGGTTTAAGGGGACACTTAACTATGGCTACACCTTC.

The chain links TRBV19 to TRBJ1-1; D is perhaps TRBD1 (6 bases). CDR3 length: 14 amino acids. Trimming removed 3 bases at V and 5 bases at J, with 13 bases between. Germline V gene sequence: CDR1 LNHDA, CDR2 SQIVND (reference sequence). The CDR3: CASSIGGAGTEAFF. In nucleotides, the CDR3 is TGTGCCAGTAGTATTGGGGGCGCAGGGACTGAAGCTTTCTTT.

This rearrangement joins TRBV6-2 or TRBV6-3 to TRBJ1-5; a possible D gene is TRBD1 (6 bases). V was pared by 1 base and J by 7 bases, with 11 bases between. The germline CDR1 and CDR2 sequences are MNHEY and SVGEGT. CDR3 length: 14 amino acids. The CDR3 nucleotides are TGTGCCAGCAGTTACTTGGCAGGGACACAGCCCCAGCATTTT. This encodes CASSYLAGTQPQHF.

This rearrangement joins TRBV10-3 to TRBJ2-2; D is perhaps TRBD1 (5 bases). Trimming took off 7 bases at V and 0 bases at J, with 9 bases between the two ends. The CDR3 length is 14 residues. From germline, CDR1 is ENHRY and CDR2 SYGVKD. The CDR3 spells CAITRTPNTGELFF. The CDR3 DNA reads TGTGCCATCACCAGGACACCGAACACCGGGGAGCTGTTTTTT.

The J gene is TRBJ2-7, the V gene TRBV11-1, with D unresolved. The CDR3 is 14 amino acids. Trimming shortened V by 7 bases and J by 0 bases, and 13 bases separated the two germline ends. Germline V gene lookup returns CDR1 SGHAT and CDR2 FQDESV (reference sequence). The CDR3 sequence is CASTKASYSYEQYF. The CDR3 DNA reads TGTGCCAGCACCAAAGCGTCCTACTCCTACGAGCAGTACTTC.

The genes are TRBV6-5 and TRBJ1-1; TRBD1 might be the D (6 bases). Per germline, CDR1 MNHEY and CDR2 SVGAGI. This CDR3 spans 15 amino acids. V lost 6 bases to trimming and J lost 5 bases, with 19 bases between them. The CDR3 loop is CASRDLGGARTEAFF. CDR3 bases: TGTGCCAGCAGGGACTTGGGGGGGGCGCGGACTGAAGCTTTCTTT.

This clone was recorded once. This chain links TRBV29-1 with TRBJ2-7, with 10 bases matching TRBD1. The V gene's germline CDR1 is SQVTM and CDR2 ANQGSEA. Trimming cost V 4 bases and J 7 bases; bases outside gene matches: 10. The CDR3 has 14 amino acids. The CDR3 region has the DNA TGCAGCGTTGTACAGGGGACAGGGGCCGATGAGCAGTACTTC. Translation: CSVVQGTGADEQYF.

The chain links TRBV18 to TRBJ2-7; possible D gene TRBD1, 6 bases. The germline V and J ends were trimmed by 3 bases and 5 bases, with 14 bases remaining between them. The CDR3 extends over 14 amino acids. Looked up from germline, CDR1 is KGHSH and CDR2 is LQKENI. CDR3 in amino acids: CASSPGQGPDEQYF. The CDR3, as DNA: TGTGCCAGCTCACCGGGGCAGGGGCCCGACGAGCAGTACTTC.

The chain joins TRBV5-1 to TRBJ2-7; 11 positions agree with TRBD2. CDR3 length: 15 amino acids. The trim removed 3 bases at V and 3 bases at J, leaving 5 bases unmatched. Germline values: CDR1 SGHRS, CDR2 YFSETQ. The CDR3, as DNA: TGCGCCAGCAGCTCCACTAGCGGGAGTTTCTACGAGCAGTACTTC. Protein: CASSSTSGSFYEQYF.

A few counts support this clone. This rearrangement joins TRBV4-3 to TRBJ2-5, with 9 bases fitting TRBD1. CDR3 size: 15 residues. CDR1 is LGHNA and CDR2 is YSLEER in the germline V gene. The V and J ends lost 4 bases and 4 bases, in that order; junction bases with no gene match: 7. The CDR3 region has the DNA TGCGCCAGCAGCCTTACCGGGACAGGGAGAGAGACCCAGTACTTC. Translating gives CASSLTGTGRETQYF.

The gene calls are TRBV19 and TRBJ2-3; D perhaps matches TRBD1 (5 bases). With 6 bases removed from V and 1 base from J, the gap between germline ends came to 8 bases. Germline V lookup: CDR1 LNHDA, CDR2 SQIVND (reference sequence). CDR3 length equals 13 residues. The CDR3 sequence is CASSPRGTDTQYF. The CDR3 nucleotides are TGTGCCAGTAGCCCCAGGGGCACAGATACGCAGTATTTT. The entire variable domain, with the rest obtained from reference TRBV19 and TRBJ2-3, is as follows: DGGITQSPKYLFRKEGQNVTLSCEQNLNHDAMYWYRQDPGQGLRLIYYSQIVNDFQKGDIAEGYSVSREKKESFPLTVTSAQKNPTAFYLCASSPRGTDTQYFGPGTRLTVL.

The chain has TRBV19 and TRBJ2-7; D perhaps matches TRBD2 (6 bases). The germline CDR1 and CDR2 sequences are LNHDA and SQIVND (reference sequence). Trimming left V 3 bases short and J 5 bases short, with 20 bases between. This CDR3 spans 16 amino acids. For the CDR3, the DNA is TGTGCCAGTAGTATTTTAGGACTATCGAAGGGGAACGAGCAGTACTTC. It encodes CASSILGLSKGNEQYF.

This clone was picked up one time. The V and J genes are TRBV7-2 and TRBJ1-4; 8 bases line up with TRBD1. CDR1 is SGHTA, CDR2 FQGNSA, per germline. This CDR3 has 14 residues. V trimming: 3 bases; J trimming: 12 bases; junction bases outside the gene matches: 9. The CDR3 region is CASSLFQGAVELFF. The CDR3 DNA sequence: TGTGCCAGCAGCTTGTTCCAGGGGGCAGTGGAACTGTTTTTT.

The rearrangement joins TRBV28 to TRBJ2-5; TRBD1 might be the D (6 bases). CDR3 size: 10 residues. From germline, CDR1 is MDHEN and CDR2 SYDVKM. V was clipped by 10 bases and J by 5 bases, with 8 bases between them. The CDR3 reads CATGVETQYF. The DNA for the CDR3 is TGTGCCACAGGGGTGGAGACCCAGTACTTC. The full variable domain, with the rest looked up from reference TRBV28 and TRBJ2-5, is DVKVTQSSRYLVKRTGEKVFLECVQDMDHENMFWYRQDPGLGLRLIYFSYDVKMKEKGDIPEGYSVSREKKERFSLILESASTNQTSMYLCATGVETQYFGPGTRLLVL.

V is TRBV7-9 and J is TRBJ2-7; TRBD1 might be the D (6 bases). V lost 2 bases, J lost 4 bases, and 18 bases lay in between. CDR1 and CDR2 from the germline V gene are SEHNR and FQNEAQ (reference sequence). The CDR3 is made up of 16 amino acids. CDR3 coding DNA: TGTGCCAGCAGCTTAAGTCGTGTAGGGGGAGAGTACGAGCAGTACTTC. This encodes CASSLSRVGGEYEQYF.

Only one count was recorded for this clone. As DNA, the CDR3 is TGTGCCAGCAGTGGACAGGGGAGTGGTGGCTACACCTTC. It specifies CASSGQGSGGYTF. This sequence joins TRBV2 and TRBJ1-2; TRBD1 agrees at 8 bases. This CDR3 spans 13 amino acids. V was pared by 4 bases and J by 7 bases, with 5 bases of the junction left unmatched. Germline CDR1 and CDR2: SNHLY and FYNNEI. The variable domain in full, with the rest retrieved from reference TRBV2 and TRBJ1-2, is EPEVTQTPSHQVTQMGQEVILRCVPISNHLYFYWYRQILGQKVEFLVSFYNNEISEKSEIFDDQFSVERPDGSNFTLKIRSTKLEDSAMYFCASSGQGSGGYTFGSGTRLTVV.

V and J are TRBV11-2 and TRBJ2-3; possibly TRBD2 for D (5 bases). The CDR3 extends over 14 amino acids. V gave up 5 bases and J gave up 5 bases, with 14 bases separating them. Germline lookup yields CDR1 SGHAT and CDR2 FQNNGV. The CDR3 sequence: CASSKGSAGDTQYF. The CDR3 DNA reads TGTGCCAGCAGCAAGGGCTCGGCGGGAGATACGCAGTATTTT.